These 14 T cell receptor beta chains were sequenced from one sample in a study of beta chain features in type 1 diabetes. Points from the study as a whole: TCRB CDR3 length was moderately but significantly reduced in all four CD4+ subsets of Type 1 diabetes patients.

Reverse transcribing all isolated RNA meant expressed TCRB transcripts were sequenced. Assay: immunoSEQ multiplex PCR; the TCRdb copy retains only in-frame clones and omits some. The sample gives 200,000 to 250,000 clones, 16% of which show up once; about 0.092% is in the top ten. The antigens of these receptors remain unknown. Sequenced material: naive CD4+ T cells from blood. The receptors stem from a man aged 25 to 45 with type 1 diabetes.

This clone was seen more than once but under ten times. This chain joins TRBV7-2 and TRBJ2-7; 8 bases line up with TRBD1. Germline CDR1 and CDR2: SGHTA and FQGNSA. The CDR3 sequence is 15 residues long. Losses at the gene ends were 2 bases for V and 4 bases for J; bases not matched to a gene: 7. As DNA, the CDR3 is TGTGCCAGCAGCTTACGTACGGGACAGGAGTACGAGCAGTACTTC. This encodes CASSLRTGQEYEQYF.

This sequence joins TRBV7-2 and TRBJ1-1; D unresolved. CDR1 is SGHTA, CDR2 FQGNSA, per germline. Trimming left V 5 bases short and J 1 base short, with 11 bases between. The CDR3 runs to 14 residues. The CDR3 DNA follows: TGTGCCAGCAGCCCGGGTCCGGCGAACACTGAAGCTTTCTTT. Translation: CASSPGPANTEAFF.

The chain has TRBV18 and TRBJ2-6; D may match TRBD1 or TRBD2 (6 bases each). The CDR3 has 19 residues. Trimming pared 4 bases from V and 0 bases from J, leaving 19 bases between. Germline CDR1 reads KGHSH; CDR2 reads LQKENI. The CDR3 DNA reads as TGTGCCAGCTCACAGGGGGGACGGCAGGAGGCCTCTGGGGCCAACGTCCTGACTTTC. It encodes CASSQGGRQEASGANVLTF.

This clone has a handful of counts. The gene calls are TRBV30 and TRBJ2-4, with 12 bases matching TRBD1. V lost 3 bases, J lost 8 bases, and 5 bases stayed unmatched. The CDR3 runs to 14 residues. Per the germline V gene, CDR1 is GTSNPN and CDR2 is SVGIG (reference sequence). CDR3: CAWSQGQGAYIQYF. The CDR3 bases are TGTGCCTGGAGCCAGGGACAGGGGGCGTACATTCAGTACTTC.

The chain has TRBV9 and TRBJ2-3; D unclear. Looked up from germline, CDR1 is SGDLS and CDR2 is YYNGEE. Between the trimmed V and J ends, which lost 0 bases and 7 bases, there was a span of 12 bases. This CDR3 is 14 amino acids long. In nucleotides, the CDR3 is TGTGCCAGCAGCGTAGGCCTCGTGGGGAATACGCAGTATTTT. Translation: CASSVGLVGNTQYF.

This clone has more than one count but fewer than ten. The chain carries TRBV14 and TRBJ2-3; no reliable D call. This CDR3 region has 14 residues. Germline V gene lookup returns CDR1 SGHDN and CDR2 FVKESK. Deletions cut 1 base from V and 0 bases from J, with 5 bases between. CDR3 in DNA: TGTGCCAGCAGCCAAGCCCTGAGCACAGATACGCAGTATTTT. As protein: CASSQALSTDTQYF.

The CDR3 nucleotides are TGTGCCACCAGCGGGACGGGGGCGCGTGAAAAACTGTTTTTT. This translates into CATSGTGAREKLFF. J is TRBJ1-4 and V is TRBV15, with D maybe TRBD1 (6 bases). The CDR3 contains 14 residues. Trimming removed 5 bases at V and 7 bases at J, with 14 bases between. Germline CDR1 reads LNHNV; CDR2 reads YYDKDF (reference sequence).

The rearrangement joins TRBV30 to TRBJ1-3; 7 bases map to TRBD1. CDR1 is GTSNPN, CDR2 SVGIG, per germline (reference sequence). This CDR3 spans 14 amino acids. V lost 2 bases and J lost 2; bases outside the gene matches: 3. The DNA for the CDR3 is TGTGCCTGGAGTCACGGGACAGCTGGAAACACCATATATTTT. This translates into CAWSHGTAGNTIYF.

This clone occurred a few times. The J gene is TRBJ2-5, the V gene TRBV9; D is unclear. The CDR3 loop spans 13 amino acids. The germline CDR1 and CDR2 sequences are SGDLS and YYNGEE. V was pared by 0 bases and J by 5 bases, with 8 bases between. CDR3 in amino acids: CASSVAPEETQYF. CDR3 bases: TGTGCCAGCAGCGTAGCGCCCGAGGAGACCCAGTACTTC.

The table lists this clone with a few counts. The genes are TRBV5-1 and TRBJ2-1; either TRBD1 or TRBD2 may fit D (5 bases each). The V gene lost 0 bases and the J gene lost 4 bases, with 11 bases spanning the gap. Germline CDR1 and CDR2: SGHRS and YFSETQ. The CDR3 totals 15 residues. The CDR3 loop reads CASSLEGSQYNEQFF. In DNA, the CDR3 is TGCGCCAGCAGCTTGGAGGGGAGCCAGTACAATGAGCAGTTCTTC.

The CDR3 reads CSVVPVLNTEAFF. The DNA of the CDR3 is TGCAGCGTTGTCCCGGTACTCAACACTGAAGCTTTCTTT. The chain joins TRBV29-1 to TRBJ1-1, with unresolved D. Trimming shortened V by 4 bases and J by 2 bases, and 11 bases separated the two germline ends. The CDR3 runs 13 residues. Germline V lookup: CDR1 SQVTM, CDR2 ANQGSEA.

This clone turned up a few times. The gene calls are TRBV5-1 and TRBJ2-6, with TRBD2 matching over 10 bases. The CDR3 is made up of 18 amino acids. CDR1 SGHRS and CDR2 YFSETQ come from the germline V gene. Losses at the gene ends were 1 base for V and 0 bases for J; bases not matched to a gene: 4. As DNA, the CDR3 is TGCGCCAGCAGCTTGATGGCTAGCGGGAGCTCTGGGGCCAACGTCCTGACTTTC. Translating gives CASSLMASGSSGANVLTF.

The gene calls are TRBV29-1 and TRBJ1-2, with D uncertain. The V end was cut by 3 bases, the J end by 5 bases, with 13 bases between. Looked up from germline, CDR1 is SQVTM and CDR2 is ANQGSEA. This CDR3 is built from 13 residues. CDR3 in amino acids: CSVESRAPYGYTF. The DNA for the CDR3 is TGCAGCGTTGAGTCTAGGGCGCCTTATGGCTACACCTTC.

This clone was observed a handful of times. This sample includes further DNA sequences coding for the same CDR3. The CDR3 is CASSYSTDTQYF. The CDR3 DNA follows: TGTGCCAGCAGTTATAGCACAGATACGCAGTATTTT. The rearrangement joins TRBV7-9 to TRBJ2-3; no clear D gene. The CDR3 sequence is 12 residues long. Germline V lookup: CDR1 SEHNR, CDR2 FQNEAQ (reference sequence). Trimming took off 6 bases at V and 0 bases at J, with 4 bases between the two ends.